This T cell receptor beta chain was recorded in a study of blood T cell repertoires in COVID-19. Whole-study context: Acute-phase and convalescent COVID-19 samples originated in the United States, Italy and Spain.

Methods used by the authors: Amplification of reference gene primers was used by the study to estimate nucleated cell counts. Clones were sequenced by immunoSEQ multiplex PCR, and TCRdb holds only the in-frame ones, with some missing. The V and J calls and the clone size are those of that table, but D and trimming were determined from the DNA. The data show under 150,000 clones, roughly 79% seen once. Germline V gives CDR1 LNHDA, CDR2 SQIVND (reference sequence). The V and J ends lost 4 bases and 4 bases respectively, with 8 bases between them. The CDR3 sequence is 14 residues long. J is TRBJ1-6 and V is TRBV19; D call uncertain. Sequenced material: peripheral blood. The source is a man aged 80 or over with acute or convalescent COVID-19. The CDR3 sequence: CASSRAEYNSPLHF. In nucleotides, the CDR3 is TGTGCCAGTAGTAGAGCTGAATATAATTCACCCCTCCACTTT.